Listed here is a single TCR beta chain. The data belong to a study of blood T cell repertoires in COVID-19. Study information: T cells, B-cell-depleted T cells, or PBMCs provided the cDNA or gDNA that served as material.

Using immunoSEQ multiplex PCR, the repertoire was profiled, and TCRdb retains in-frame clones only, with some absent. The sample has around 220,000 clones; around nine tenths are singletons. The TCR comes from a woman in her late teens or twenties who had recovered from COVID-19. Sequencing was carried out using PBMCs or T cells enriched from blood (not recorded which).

CDR3 region: CASSQRIGGSTDTQYF. The CDR3, as DNA: TGTGCCAGCAGCCAAAGAATAGGCGGGAGCACAGATACGCAGTATTTT. This chain uses TRBV3-1 (or the pseudogene TRBV3-2) with TRBJ2-3, with TRBD2 as a possible D gene (5 bases). Trimming shortened V by 2 bases and J by 0 bases, and 12 bases separated the two germline ends. Germline values: CDR1 LGHDT, CDR2 YNNKEL (reference sequence). This CDR3 is 16 amino acids long.